The 6 T cell receptor beta chains listed next were all sequenced from one sample in a study of somatic mutations in cytotoxic T cells in rheumatoid arthritis. Produced via immunoSEQ multiplex PCR; TCRdb's table is partial and in-frame only. The table shows about 20,000 clones, with 85% occurring only once. Sequencing was carried out using CD8+ T cells sorted from blood. The receptors stem from a woman between 40 and 50 years old with rheumatoid arthritis.

There are a few counts of this clone. The genes are TRBV29-1 and TRBJ1-2; D perhaps matches TRBD1 (5 bases). CDR3 length: 11 residues. V was trimmed by 5 bases and J by 8 bases, leaving 12 bases between them. Germline V lookup: CDR1 SQVTM, CDR2 ANQGSEA. The CDR3 bases are TGCAGCGTTTCAAGGCAGGGAGGCTACACCTTC. It translates to CSVSRQGGYTF.

V usage is TRBV4-1 and J usage is TRBJ2-2; D possibly corresponds to TRBD1 (5 bases). This CDR3 is 16 amino acids long. Germline loops: CDR1 MGHRA, CDR2 YSYEKL. V was trimmed by 2 bases and J by 1 base, leaving 11 bases between them. CDR3: CASSQRLDKNTGELFF. The CDR3 coding sequence is TGCGCCAGCAGCCAAAGATTGGACAAGAACACCGGGGAGCTGTTTTTT.

This clone was recorded a few times. The V gene is TRBV30, the J gene TRBJ2-1; D not certain. From germline, CDR1 is GTSNPN and CDR2 SVGIG (reference sequence). V lost 5 bases, J lost 9 bases, and 11 bases lay in between. The CDR3 has 11 amino acids. The CDR3 DNA follows: TGTGCCTGGGGCGGTTCGGGTGAGCAGTTCTTC. Translated: CAWGGSGEQFF.

This rearrangement joins TRBV7-6 to TRBJ2-3; D not resolved. The CDR3 length is 16 residues. The germline V gene encodes CDR1 SGHVS and CDR2 FNYEAQ. V was shortened by 3 bases and J by 3 bases, with 16 bases between the two germline ends. CDR3: CASSFWAVERTDTQYF. CDR3 coding DNA: TGTGCCAGCAGCTTTTGGGCAGTGGAACGAACAGATACGCAGTATTTT. Based on the CDR3 plus reference TRBV7-6 and TRBJ2-3, the full variable domain is GAGVSQSPRYKVTKRGQDVALRCDPISGHVSLYWYRQALGQGPEFLTYFNYEAQQDKSGLPNDRFSAERPEGSISTLTIQRTEQRDSAMYRCASSFWAVERTDTQYFGPGTRLTVL.

This clone was recorded a few times. The rearrangement links TRBV4-2 to TRBJ1-2, with D possibly being TRBD1 (6 bases). V lost 0 bases, J lost 1 base, and 9 bases lay in between. Looked up from germline, CDR1 is LGHNA and CDR2 is YNFKEQ. This CDR3 comprises 15 residues. The CDR3 sequence is CASSQDTGINYGYTF. The CDR3 DNA sequence: TGTGCCAGCAGCCAAGATACAGGGATTAACTATGGCTACACCTTC.

In its sample, this clone was seen a few times. This chain links TRBV5-6 with TRBJ2-7; D is possibly TRBD1 (5 bases). V dropped 3 bases and J dropped 6 bases, with 10 bases sitting between them. CDR1 and CDR2 (germline): SGHDT, YYEEEE. The CDR3 contains 12 residues. The CDR3, as DNA: TGTGCCAGCAGCTCCCCAGGGATCGAGCAGTACTTC. Encoded protein: CASSSPGIEQYF. The full variable domain, completed using reference TRBV5-6 and TRBJ2-7, is DAGVTQSPTHLIKTRGQQVTLRCSPKSGHDTVSWYQQALGQGPQFIFQYYEEEERQRGNFPDRFSGHQFPNYSSELNVNALLLGDSALYLCASSSPGIEQYFGPGTRLTVT.